A selection of T cell receptor beta chains follows, all from one sample in a study of siplizumab effects on memory and regulatory T cells. Assay used: immunoSEQ multiplex PCR; TCRdb lists only in-frame clones, some missing. The data hold tens of thousands of clones, with more than 85% observed a single time. Material for sequencing was CD8+ T cells sorted from blood. All receptors derive from a human donor in good health. Each CDR3 is given with its conserved first and last residue. D genes are given only for firm matches. For some rows the clone size is stated as once, few or many, or as a class when expanded; others skip it.

TRBV7-9,-,-,13,TRBJ2-7,CASRQGPGPEQYF,TGTGCCAGCAGACAAGGACCGGGCCCCGAGCAGTATTTC
TRBV19,-,-,16,TRBJ2-5,CASSYRTEKGQETQYF,TGTGCCAGTAGTTACCGGACAGAAAAGGGCCAAGAGACCCAGTACTTC
TRBV6-5,-,-,14,TRBJ2-6,CASTLHSGANVLTF,TGTGCCAGCACTCTCCACTCTGGGGCCAACGTCCTGACTTTC
TRBV7-8,TRBD1,-,13,TRBJ1-5,CASGTGEDQPQHF,TGTGCCAGCGGGACAGGGGAAGATCAGCCCCAGCATTTT
TRBV29-1,-,-,17,TRBJ1-2,CSVEDIKIDTSYYGYTF,TGCAGCGTTGAAGACATAAAAATCGACACGAGCTACTATGGCTACACCTTC
TRBV5-1,-,-,14,TRBJ2-3,CASSLAGGPETQYF,TGCGCCAGCAGCTTGGCCGGAGGTCCAGAAACGCAGTATTTT
TRBV19,-,-,15,TRBJ2-5,CASSRLGERRETQYF,TGTGCCAGTAGTAGACTAGGGGAAAGACGTGAGACCCAGTACTTC
TRBV18,-,-,14,TRBJ1-2,CASSPSRWGYGYTF,TGTGCCAGCTCACCATCTCGATGGGGATACGGCTACACCTTC
TRBV7-2,TRBD1,-,14,TRBJ2-3,CASSSGQGVDTQYF,TGTGCCAGCAGCTCGGGACAGGGGGTAGATACGCAGTATTTT
TRBV9,-,-,12,TRBJ2-2,CASSGGSGELFF,TGTGCCAGCAGCGGGGGATCCGGGGAGCTGTTTTTT
TRBV27,-,-,14,TRBJ2-3,CASSSGYSTDTQYF,TGTGCCAGCAGTTCCGGGTATAGCACAGATACGCAGTATTTT
TRBV7-6,TRBD2,-,16,TRBJ2-3,CASSPGLDMGADTQYF,TGTGCCAGCAGCCCGGGACTAGATATGGGGGCAGATACGCAGTATTTT
TRBV2,TRBD1,-,20,TRBJ2-7,CASSDELRDRGLLGPYEQYF,TGTGCCAGCAGTGACGAGCTCCGGGACAGGGGACTCCTTGGGCCCTACGAGCAGTACTTC
TRBV13,-,-,16,TRBJ2-3,CASSLGSERSTDTQYF,TGTGCCAGCAGCTTAGGCTCCGAACGTAGCACAGATACGCAGTATTTT
TRBV30,TRBD2,-,16,TRBJ2-3,CAWSAGTSGYTDTQYF,TGTGCCTGGAGTGCTGGGACTAGCGGTTACACAGATACGCAGTATTTT
TRBV7-8,-,-,12,TRBJ2-5,CASSLGFETQYF,TGTGCCAGCAGCTTAGGTTTTGAGACCCAGTACTTC
TRBV4-2,-,-,16,TRBJ1-4,CASSQESSGYNEKLFF,TGTGCCAGCAGCCAAGAATCTTCGGGTTACAATGAAAAACTGTTTTTT
TRBV2,-,-,13,TRBJ2-7,CASSEGRGAMQYF,TGTGCCAGCAGTGAGGGTCGGGGGGCGATGCAGTACTTC
TRBV10-1,TRBD2,once,16,TRBJ2-1,CASSELLAGGLDEQFF,TGCGCCAGCAGTGAGCTACTAGCGGGGGGGCTGGATGAGCAGTTCTTC
TRBV6-5,-,-,12,TRBJ1-2,CASSYTQGGYTF,TGTGCCAGCAGTTATACCCAGGGTGGCTACACCTTC
TRBV6-7,TRBD2,-,17,TRBJ2-2,CASSPGLAGEGTGELFF,TGTGCCAGCAGTCCCGGACTAGCGGGAGAGGGGACCGGGGAGCTGTTTTTT
TRBV11-2,-,-,14,TRBJ2-1,CASSLGQLYNEQFF,TGTGCCAGCAGCTTAGGCCAGCTGTACAATGAGCAGTTCTTC
TRBV2,-,-,13,TRBJ2-3,CASSEGTTDTQYF,TGTGCCAGCAGTGAAGGGACCACAGATACGCAGTATTTT
TRBV14,-,-,15,TRBJ2-5,CASSQEGGLLETQYF,TGTGCCAGCAGCCAAGAAGGTGGTTTGCTAGAGACCCAGTACTTC
TRBV7-6,-,-,14,TRBJ2-5,CASSTSRIQETQYF,TGTGCCAGCAGTACTAGCAGGATACAAGAGACCCAGTACTTC
TRBV9,TRBD2,-,15,TRBJ2-1,CASSGGTSGGNEQFF,TGTGCCAGCAGCGGCGGGACTAGCGGGGGTAATGAGCAGTTCTTC
TRBV16,TRBD1,-,15,TRBJ1-1,CASSHPGTGGVEAFF,TGTGCCAGCAGCCATCCCGGGACAGGTGGAGTCGAAGCTTTCTTT
TRBV7-8,-,-,15,TRBJ2-3,CASSFKDSSTDTQYF,TGTGCCAGCAGCTTCAAGGACAGCAGCACAGATACGCAGTATTTT
TRBV6-5,TRBD1,-,16,TRBJ2-7,CASSSPGTGLYDEQYF,TGTGCCAGCAGTTCCCCGGGGACAGGGCTGTACGACGAGCAGTACTTC
TRBV13,TRBD2,once,15,TRBJ2-5,CASSRAGQRQETQYF,TGTGCCAGCAGCCGAGCGGGGCAGCGCCAAGAGACCCAGTACTTC
TRBV7-9,-,-,15,TRBJ1-5,CASSHSQEKNQPQHF,TGTGCCAGCAGTCACTCTCAGGAGAAAAATCAGCCCCAGCATTTT
TRBV4-3,-,-,13,TRBJ2-1,CASSALLPNEQFF,TGCGCCAGCAGCGCCCTTCTACCTAATGAGCAGTTCTTC
TRBV11-3,-,once,16,TRBJ2-7,CASSLDPDMPAYEQYF,TGTGCCAGCAGCTTAGATCCTGACATGCCAGCCTACGAGCAGTACTTC
TRBV7-8,TRBD1,-,14,TRBJ1-2,CASSLGWQGEGYTF,TGTGCCAGCAGCTTAGGGTGGCAGGGGGAAGGATACACCTTC
TRBV5-8,-,-,13,TRBJ1-5,CASSLSSNQPQHF,TGTGCCAGCAGCTTATCCAGCAATCAGCCCCAGCATTTT
TRBV6-1,TRBD1,-,17,TRBJ1-2,CASSEDPGTGGVLGYTF,TGTGCCAGCAGTGAAGACCCCGGGACAGGGGGTGTCTTAGGCTACACCTTC
TRBV4-3,-,-,17,TRBJ2-2,CASSTEVGGRFTGELFF,TGCGCCAGCAGCACGGAAGTTGGAGGCAGATTCACCGGGGAGCTGTTTTTT
TRBV27,-,-,14,TRBJ2-5,CASSLWASQETQYF,TGTGCCAGCAGTTTATGGGCTAGCCAAGAGACCCAGTACTTC
TRBV4-1,-,-,16,TRBJ2-1,CASSQVERNSYNEQFF,TGCGCCAGCAGCCAAGTGGAAAGAAACTCCTACAATGAGCAGTTCTTC
TRBV5-6,-,-,14,TRBJ1-2,CASSLSDLNYGYTF,TGTGCCAGCAGCCTTTCGGACCTTAACTATGGCTACACCTTC
TRBV5-5,-,-,14,TRBJ1-2,CASSLGSTNYGYTF,TGTGCCAGCAGCCTAGGGAGTACTAACTATGGCTACACCTTC
TRBV20-1,-,-,11,TRBJ2-7,CSARAGNEQYF,TGCAGTGCTAGAGCGGGTAACGAGCAGTACTTC
TRBV18,TRBD1,-,14,TRBJ2-7,CASSPDRETYSQYF,TGTGCCAGCTCACCCGACAGGGAAACCTATTCTCAGTACTTC
TRBV30,-,-,14,TRBJ2-7,CAWSYRSVFYEQYF,TGTGCCTGGAGTTACAGGTCCGTTTTTTACGAGCAGTACTTC
TRBV27,-,-,14,TRBJ1-5,CASSLGGFDQPQHF,TGTGCCAGCAGTTTGGGGGGGTTCGATCAGCCCCAGCATTTT
TRBV27,TRBD1,-,15,TRBJ2-7,CASTQETGGNNEQYF,TGTGCCAGCACCCAAGAAACAGGGGGCAATAACGAGCAGTACTTC
TRBV9,TRBD2,-,15,TRBJ2-7,CASSVSSGSSYEQYF,TGTGCCAGCAGCGTGTCTAGCGGGAGCTCCTACGAGCAGTACTTC
TRBV29-1,TRBD1,-,15,TRBJ1-4,CSVEDQDRGNEKLFF,TGCAGCGTTGAAGACCAGGACAGGGGTAATGAAAAACTGTTTTTT
TRBV4-3,-,-,18,TRBJ1-4,CASSQESAPDSLNEKLFF,TGCGCCAGCAGCCAAGAGTCCGCCCCGGACAGCCTTAATGAAAAACTGTTTTTT
TRBV5-1,TRBD2,-,18,TRBJ2-1,CASSLVAGGLSSYNEQFF,TGCGCCAGCAGCTTGGTCGCGGGGGGATTGAGCTCCTACAATGAGCAGTTCTTC
TRBV14,-,-,13,TRBJ1-6,CASSPTEFSPLHF,TGTGCCAGCAGCCCGACAGAATTTTCACCCCTCCACTTT
TRBV6-1,TRBD2,-,16,TRBJ2-2,CASSEWGTSGPGELFF,TGTGCCAGCAGTGAATGGGGGACTAGCGGCCCCGGGGAGCTGTTTTTT
TRBV10-3,-,-,16,TRBJ2-3,CAISESWASMTDTQYF,TGTGCCATCAGTGAGTCGTGGGCTAGCATGACAGATACGCAGTATTTT